This T cell receptor beta chain stems from a study of OX40 agonist ivuxolimab in advanced cancers. Overall study: The study gave patients intravenous ivuxolimab at 0.01 to 10 mg/kg every 2 weeks.

Regarding the study as a whole: The expanded peripheral T cells' antigen specificity was not determined.

The germline CDR1 and CDR2 sequences are MNHNS and SASEGT. The CDR3 extends over 15 amino acids. V lost 0 bases, J lost 7 bases, and 15 bases lay in between. The repertoire was sequenced with immunoSEQ multiplex PCR; TCRdb's copy has only in-frame clones and lacks some. The sample contains some 35,000 clones, approximately 76% of which appear only once. Regarding this clone: No antigen is known for it.

The receptor comes from an adult with an advanced solid tumor such as melanoma, head and neck, liver or kidney cancer. This chain connects TRBV6-1 to TRBJ1-2; D remains ambiguous. The input for sequencing was CD4+ or CD8+ T cells sorted from blood, taken in a trial of the OX40 agonist ivuxolimab. The CDR3 protein is CASSEALEGILGYTF. In nucleotides, the CDR3 is TGTGCCAGCAGTGAAGCGCTGGAAGGGATTCTTGGCTACACCTTC.